One sample yielded the 28 T cell receptor beta chains listed below, sequenced in a study of shared clonotypes between healthy human individuals. The assay was immunoSEQ multiplex PCR, and TCRdb's table has in-frame clones only and misses some. The table lists about 320,000 clones, around 86% of them singletons. Sequenced: memory CD8+ T cells sorted from blood. As to subset: CD45RO+ cells pooled with CCR7-negative TemRA cells. The receptors here all came from a man aged 18 to 35 in good health.

Remarks on this clone: The same CDR3 is also encoded by other DNA sequences in this sample. The gene calls are TRBV27 and TRBJ2-7; TRBD2 aligns across 11 bases. Germline CDR1 reads MNHEY; CDR2 reads SMNVEV (reference sequence). This CDR3 spans 15 amino acids. The V segment lost 5 bases and the J segment 2 bases; nucleotides outside the gene matches: 5. The CDR3 DNA reads TGTGCCAGCAGTCCCGGGACTAGCGGCACCTACGAGCAGTACTTC. It translates to CASSPGTSGTYEQYF.

The rearrangement joins TRBV6-5 to TRBJ2-1; 9 bases line up with TRBD2. V lost 5 bases, J lost 9 bases, and 11 bases stayed unmatched. CDR1 and CDR2 (germline): MNHEY, SVGAGI. The CDR3 spans 15 residues. The CDR3 reads CASSPGVAGVFEQFF. The CDR3 coding sequence is TGTGCCAGCAGTCCCGGGGTAGCGGGAGTTTTTGAGCAGTTCTTC.

This clone showed up many times. V is TRBV4-1 and J is TRBJ2-7; 11 bases line up with TRBD2. The CDR3 is 17 residues long. The J segment lost 2 bases and the V segment lost 3 bases, leaving 9 bases of the junction unmatched. Germline values: CDR1 MGHRA, CDR2 YSYEKL. The CDR3 protein is CASSHTASGGTPYEQYF. The CDR3 DNA reads as TGCGCCAGCAGCCATACAGCTAGCGGGGGGACACCCTACGAGCAGTACTTC.

The chain employs TRBV27 and TRBJ2-4; D gene ambiguous. The CDR3 is 15 residues long. V gave up 5 bases and J gave up 1 base, with 12 bases separating them. CDR1 is MNHEY, CDR2 SMNVEV, per germline (reference sequence). The CDR3 region has the DNA TGTGCCAGCAGTCCAGGACCCTCGGCCAAAAACATTCAGTACTTC. As protein: CASSPGPSAKNIQYF.

The V gene is TRBV27, the J gene TRBJ1-1; TRBD1 agrees at 8 bases. Trimming at V came to 2 bases and at J to 4 bases, leaving 9 bases not matched to a gene. Looked up from germline, CDR1 is MNHEY and CDR2 is SMNVEV (reference sequence). This CDR3 comprises 16 residues. CDR3 sequence reads: CASSLSTGGFLTEAFF. The CDR3 DNA reads as TGTGCCAGCAGTTTAAGTACAGGGGGATTTCTCACTGAAGCTTTCTTT.

As to this clone: The junction departs from the called germline gene at one end, perhaps through a read error. The chain uses TRBV28 and TRBJ2-4; D may be TRBD1 (6 bases). Germline V gives CDR1 MDHEN, CDR2 SYDVKM. The CDR3 totals 11 residues. CDR3 sequence (DNA): TGTGCCAGCAGTTATTGGGGGCGAGTATCCTTC. Translated: CASSYWGRVSF.

The chain uses TRBV4-3 and TRBJ2-7; the D call may be TRBD1 or TRBD2 (5 bases each). CDR1 is LGHNA and CDR2 is YSLEER in the germline V gene. The CDR3 is 19 amino acids. The ends were cut back, 2 bases at V and 5 bases at J, with 28 bases in the middle. The CDR3 nucleotides are TGCGCCAGCAGCCAAATTTGGGAGTGGGGCTCCACGCCGTCTCACGAGCAGTACTTC. Its translation: CASSQIWEWGSTPSHEQYF.

This chain uses TRBV18 with TRBJ1-5, with D hard to call. The germline V gene encodes CDR1 KGHSH and CDR2 LQKENI. V was clipped by 2 bases and J by 4 bases, with 9 bases between them. CDR3 length: 14 residues. The CDR3 protein is CASSPAQRNQPQHF. CDR3 DNA: TGTGCCAGCTCACCAGCACAGCGTAATCAGCCCCAGCATTTT.

This sequence joins TRBV11-2 and TRBJ2-7; 11 bases agree with TRBD1. J gave up 3 bases and V 1 base, and 11 bases lay outside the gene matches. Germline V gene lookup returns CDR1 SGHAT and CDR2 FQNNGV. The CDR3 has 18 residues. CDR3 in DNA: TGTGCCAGCAGCTTAGTCCCCGCCGGGACAGGGGGATACTACGAGCAGTACTTC. Translating gives CASSLVPAGTGGYYEQYF.

The chain recombines TRBV4-3 with TRBJ2-7; D is uncertain. The CDR3 has 14 residues. The germline V and J ends were trimmed by 0 bases and 6 bases, with 12 bases remaining between them. Germline V gene sequence: CDR1 LGHNA, CDR2 YSLEER. Here the CDR3 reads CASSQDLAAAEQYF. The CDR3 nucleotides read TGCGCCAGCAGCCAAGATCTGGCAGCCGCCGAGCAGTACTTC.

The chain is built from TRBV19 and TRBJ1-6; D ambiguous. The CDR3 loop spans 16 amino acids. V was shortened by 5 bases and J by 0 bases, with 11 bases between the two germline ends. Germline V gives CDR1 LNHDA, CDR2 SQIVND (reference sequence). The CDR3 DNA reads TGTGCCAGTAGTTTGGATGGGAGCTCCTATAATTCACCCCTCCACTTT. It translates to CASSLDGSSYNSPLHF.

V and J are TRBV27 and TRBJ1-5; weak D call: TRBD1 (6 bases). V lost 5 bases and J 6 bases, leaving 14 bases between the germline ends. Germline V gene lookup returns CDR1 MNHEY and CDR2 SMNVEV (reference sequence). The CDR3 extends over 14 amino acids. CDR3 DNA sequence: TGTGCCAGCAGTATACAGGGTGTTGCTCAGCCCCAGCATTTT. This encodes CASSIQGVAQPQHF.

The chain joins TRBV6-6 to TRBJ2-2, with 11 bases identical to TRBD2. J was trimmed by 5 bases and V by 4 bases; bases with no gene match: 6. The germline V gene encodes CDR1 MNHNY and CDR2 SVGAGI (reference sequence). The CDR3 sequence is 16 residues long. Here the CDR3 DNA reads TGTGCCAGCAGTTGGGTAGCGGGAGGGGTTACCGGGGAGCTGTTTTTT. Amino acids: CASSWVAGGVTGELFF.

The chain carries TRBV21-1 and TRBJ1-1. TRBV21-1 is annotated as a pseudogene. The CDR3 has 14 residues. The CDR3 DNA reads TGTGCCAGCAGCAAAGCCCCCGGCTGCGGTGAAGCTTTCTTT. Amino acids: CASSKAPGCGEAFF.

The chain links TRBV12-5 to TRBJ2-1, with a weak D call TRBD1 (6 bases). The V end was cut by 5 bases, the J end by 4 bases, with 15 bases between. The germline gives CDR1 LGHNT, CDR2 FRNRAP. The CDR3 sequence is 15 residues long. The CDR3 loop is CASGGGQIAYNEQFF. CDR3 bases: TGTGCTAGTGGTGGGGGACAAATAGCTTACAATGAGCAGTTCTTC.

CDR3 sequence reads: CASRERGDRQETQYF. CDR3 nucleotides: TGTGCCAGCAGGGAGCGGGGGGACCGTCAAGAGACCCAGTACTTC. The chain joins TRBV28 to TRBJ2-5; 9 positions match TRBD2. From germline, CDR1 is MDHEN and CDR2 SYDVKM. The CDR3 has 15 residues. The trim removed 6 bases at V and 2 bases at J, leaving 7 bases unmatched.

The V call is TRBV7-9, the J call TRBJ2-3; D call uncertain. CDR1 and CDR2 from the germline V gene are SEHNR and FQNEAQ (reference sequence). V gave up 5 bases and J gave up 2 bases, with 17 bases separating them. The CDR3 runs 16 residues. The CDR3 sequence is CASSQSGIVYTDTQYF. The CDR3 DNA reads as TGTGCCAGCAGCCAATCGGGTATAGTTTACACAGATACGCAGTATTTT.

This CDR3 reads CASIAEPGLAFF. The CDR3 DNA sequence: TGTGCCAGCATAGCCGAACCGGGCCTGGCGTTCTTC. This rearrangement joins TRBV6-1 to TRBJ2-1; D is uncertain. The CDR3 length is 12 residues. Per germline, CDR1 MNHNS and CDR2 SASEGT. The germline V and J ends were trimmed by 7 bases and 15 bases, with 19 bases remaining between them.

The chain is built from TRBV18 and TRBJ2-3, with 10 bases aligning to TRBD2. J lost 3 bases, V lost 3 bases, and 12 bases had no gene match. Germline V gene sequence: CDR1 KGHSH, CDR2 LQKENI. The CDR3 sequence is 18 residues long. CDR3: CASSPLITTSGTTDTQYF. DNA for the CDR3: TGTGCCAGCTCACCCCTGATTACAACTAGCGGGACGACAGATACGCAGTATTTT.

This chain connects TRBV6-6 to TRBJ1-2; no definite D call. The CDR3 covers 15 residues. V shed 5 bases and J shed 3 bases, with 16 bases lying between them. Germline-derived CDR1 and CDR2 are MNHNY and SVGAGI (reference sequence). The CDR3, as DNA: TGTGCCAGCAGTCGGAATGGTCAGGAGTACTATGGCTACACCTTC. It codes for CASSRNGQEYYGYTF.

The chain uses TRBV27 and TRBJ2-7; D uncertain. The CDR3 runs to 15 residues. V was clipped by 4 bases and J by 3 bases, with 16 bases between them. CDR1 MNHEY and CDR2 SMNVEV come from the germline V gene (reference sequence). CDR3 protein: CASSSDPGWGYEQYF. CDR3 coding DNA: TGTGCCAGCAGTTCGGACCCCGGATGGGGCTACGAGCAGTACTTC.

The V call is TRBV27, the J call TRBJ1-5, with D perhaps TRBD1 (5 bases). CDR1 MNHEY and CDR2 SMNVEV come from the germline V gene (reference sequence). V was cut by 6 bases and J by 1 base, with 19 bases left in between. The CDR3 sequence is 17 residues long. The CDR3 loop reads CASSQLTGTRSNQPQHF. Written as DNA, the CDR3 is TGTGCCAGCAGCCAACTGACCGGGACTAGAAGCAATCAGCCCCAGCATTTT.

Here the CDR3 DNA reads TGTGCCAGCAGCTCTCAATACCACGGTGAGCAGTTCTTC. Its protein product is CASSSQYHGEQFF. J is TRBJ2-1 and V is TRBV13; D remains unclear. CDR3 length: 13 amino acids. Trimming took off 4 bases at V and 9 bases at J, with 13 bases between the two ends. Germline V CDR1 and CDR2: PRHDT, FYEKMQ (reference sequence).

The V call is TRBV9, the J call TRBJ2-1, with 7 bases matching TRBD2. This CDR3 comprises 12 residues. In germline, CDR1 is SGDLS, CDR2 YYNGEE. The V gene end was trimmed by 3 bases and the J gene end by 8 bases; junction bases not matched to a gene: 2. CDR3 sequence reads: CASSGLADEQFF. Here the CDR3 DNA reads TGTGCCAGCAGCGGCCTAGCGGATGAGCAGTTCTTC.

The chain links TRBV9 to TRBJ2-3; 11 nucleotides align to TRBD2. Per the germline V gene, CDR1 is SGDLS and CDR2 is YYNGEE. CDR3 length: 18 residues. V lost 0 bases to trimming and J lost 2 bases; unmatched junction nucleotides: 8. CDR3 amino acids: CASSVALAGGTPTDTQYF. The CDR3 bases are TGTGCCAGCAGCGTAGCCCTAGCGGGGGGAACCCCCACAGATACGCAGTATTTT.

The V call is TRBV4-1, the J call TRBJ1-2; 9 positions agree with TRBD1. This CDR3 spans 16 amino acids. After removal of 0 bases from V and 8 bases from J, the junction contained 10 bases not matched to a gene. Germline CDR1 and CDR2: MGHRA and YSYEKL. CDR3 sequence (DNA): TGCGCCAGCAGCCAAGATCCGGGACAGGGTCTGGAGGGCTACACCTTC. Translation gives CASSQDPGQGLEGYTF.

The rearrangement uses TRBV4-3 and TRBJ2-7; TRBD1 matches 8 bases. The germline V gene has CDR1 LGHNA and CDR2 YSLEER. The CDR3 extends over 17 amino acids. Trimming removed 4 bases from V and 0 bases from J; junction bases left unmatched: 11. The CDR3 DNA sequence: TGCGCCAGCAGCCCCCCCAGAGAGACAGGGGACTCCTACGAGCAGTACTTC. Protein sequence: CASSPPRETGDSYEQYF.

The chain has TRBV27 and TRBJ2-1, with D perhaps matching TRBD2 (6 bases). V was pared by 2 bases and J by 3 bases, with 11 bases between. CDR1 MNHEY and CDR2 SMNVEV come from the germline V gene (reference sequence). The CDR3 loop spans 15 amino acids. This CDR3 reads CASSLLGGVYNEQFF. The CDR3 DNA reads TGTGCCAGCAGTTTACTCGGAGGGGTCTACAATGAGCAGTTCTTC.